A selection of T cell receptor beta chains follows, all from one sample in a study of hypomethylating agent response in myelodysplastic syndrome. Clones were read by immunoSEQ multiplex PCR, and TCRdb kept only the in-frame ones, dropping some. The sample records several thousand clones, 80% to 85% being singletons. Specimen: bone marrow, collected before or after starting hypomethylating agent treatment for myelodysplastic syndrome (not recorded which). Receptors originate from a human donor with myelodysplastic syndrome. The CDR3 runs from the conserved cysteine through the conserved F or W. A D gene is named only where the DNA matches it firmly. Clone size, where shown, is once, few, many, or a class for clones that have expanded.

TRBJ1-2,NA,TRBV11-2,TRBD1,CASSSLRTGDGYTF,TGTGCCAGCAGCTCTCTAAGGACAGGGGATGGCTACACCTTC
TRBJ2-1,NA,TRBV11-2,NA,CASSRVSTGYNEQFF,TGTGCCAGCAGCCGAGTCTCTACAGGGTACAATGAGCAGTTCTTC
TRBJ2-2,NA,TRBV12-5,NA,CASGLVEGEELFF,TGTGCTAGTGGTTTGGTTGAAGGAGAGGAGCTGTTTTTT
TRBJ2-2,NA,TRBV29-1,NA,CSAQEGTGELFF,TGCAGCGCCCAGGAGGGCACCGGGGAGCTGTTTTTT
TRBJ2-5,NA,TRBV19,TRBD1,CASSTGQGTETQYF,TGTGCCAGTAGTACCGGACAGGGGACAGAGACCCAGTACTTC
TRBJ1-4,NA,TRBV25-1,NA,CASSDAQTTTNEKLFF,TGTGCCAGCAGTGATGCACAGACTACAACTAATGAAAAACTGTTTTTT
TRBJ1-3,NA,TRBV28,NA,CASSRGGKLSGNTIYF,TGTGCCAGCAGCCGAGGGGGTAAGCTCTCTGGAAACACCATATATTTT
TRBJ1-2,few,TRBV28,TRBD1,CASRGRDRGLYYGYTF,TGTGCCAGCAGAGGGAGGGACAGGGGTCTGTACTATGGCTACACCTTC
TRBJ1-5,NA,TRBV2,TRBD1,CASGGPGGNQPQHF,TGTGCCAGCGGGGGGCCAGGGGGGAATCAGCCCCAGCATTTT
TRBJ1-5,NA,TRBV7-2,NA,CASSLLGGAVFQPQHF,TGTGCCAGCAGCTTATTGGGGGGCGCGGTGTTTCAGCCCCAGCATTTT
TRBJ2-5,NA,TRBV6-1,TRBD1,CASSDRTGGGETQYF,TGTGCCAGCAGTGACAGGACAGGGGGCGGCGAGACCCAGTACTTC
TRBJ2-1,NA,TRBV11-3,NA,CASSLRPSGYNEQFF,TGTGCCAGCAGCTTACGTCCCAGCGGCTACAATGAGCAGTTCTTC
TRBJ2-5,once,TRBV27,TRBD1,CASSLKTGGASQTQYF,TGTGCCAGCAGTTTAAAAACAGGGGGCGCATCACAGACCCAGTACTTC
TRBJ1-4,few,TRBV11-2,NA,CASSFLGGGKLFF,TGTGCCAGCAGCTTCTTGGGAGGCGGAAAACTGTTTTTT
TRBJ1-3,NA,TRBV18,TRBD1,CASSPGTDSGNTIYF,TGTGCCAGCTCACCTGGGACAGACTCTGGAAACACCATATATTTT
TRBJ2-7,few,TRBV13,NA,CASSLRGTTYEQYF,TGTGCCAGCAGCTTAAGAGGGACAACCTACGAGCAGTACTTC
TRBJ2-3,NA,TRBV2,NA,CASSITRGALDTQYF,TGTGCCAGCAGTATTACAAGAGGGGCTCTGGATACGCAGTATTTT
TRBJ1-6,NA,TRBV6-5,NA,CASSPMGGSNSPLHF,TGTGCCAGCAGCCCCATGGGGGGAAGTAATTCACCCCTCCACTTT
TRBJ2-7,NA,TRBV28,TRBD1,CASSTSGQGYYEQYF,TGTGCCAGCAGTACCTCGGGACAGGGGTACTACGAGCAGTACTTC
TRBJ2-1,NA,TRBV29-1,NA,CSVALQYNEQFF,TGCAGCGTCGCCCTCCAGTACAATGAGCAGTTCTTC
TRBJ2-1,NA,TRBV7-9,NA,CASSPKFRVSNEQFF,TGTGCCAGCAGCCCCAAGTTCCGGGTCTCAAATGAGCAGTTCTTC
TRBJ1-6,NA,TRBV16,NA,CASSQSLVGDSPLHF,TGTGCCAGCAGCCAATCCTTGGTCGGGGATTCACCCCTCCACTTT
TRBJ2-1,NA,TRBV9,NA,CASSVGGSGPHEQFF,TGTGCCAGCAGCGTAGGCGGTAGCGGCCCCCATGAGCAGTTCTTC
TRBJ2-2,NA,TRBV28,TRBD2,CASSSKRGFTGELFF,TGTGCCAGCAGTTCCAAGCGGGGCTTCACCGGGGAGCTGTTTTTT